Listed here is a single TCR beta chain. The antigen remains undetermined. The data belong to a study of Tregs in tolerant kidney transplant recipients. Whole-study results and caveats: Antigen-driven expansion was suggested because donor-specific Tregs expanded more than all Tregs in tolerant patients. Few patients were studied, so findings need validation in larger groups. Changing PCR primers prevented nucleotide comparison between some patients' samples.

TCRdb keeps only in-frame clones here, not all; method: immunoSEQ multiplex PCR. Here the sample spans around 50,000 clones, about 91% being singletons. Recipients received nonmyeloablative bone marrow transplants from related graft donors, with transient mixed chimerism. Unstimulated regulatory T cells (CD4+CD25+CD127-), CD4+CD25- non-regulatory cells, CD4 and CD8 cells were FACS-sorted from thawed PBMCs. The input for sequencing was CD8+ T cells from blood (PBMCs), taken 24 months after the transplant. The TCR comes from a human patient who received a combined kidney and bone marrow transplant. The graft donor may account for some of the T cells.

The CDR3 sequence: CAISESGASGSGAEQFF. The CDR3 nucleotides read TGTGCCATCAGTGAGTCGGGCGCCAGCGGGAGCGGGGCTGAGCAGTTCTTC. The rearrangement uses TRBV10-3 and TRBJ2-1; 8 bases match TRBD2. V shed 0 bases and J 9 bases; nucleotides not matched to a gene: 13. The CDR3 has 17 residues. The germline CDR1 and CDR2 sequences are ENHRY and SYGVKD.